Here is one T cell receptor beta chain with its context. Its antigen specificity is not known. No much larger clone is present one base from it, and per-base qualities are unavailable. This specimen comes from a study of T-cell memory formation after mild COVID-19 (dated by TCRdb to about 2021). Some background on the complete study: Most TCR sequence clusters were specific to one of the two donors. Two young, previously healthy adult volunteers made up the cohort, one male and one female. In a couple of donors, T-cell clones that expanded and contracted after mild COVID-19 were tracked by sequencing TCRalpha and TCRbeta repertoires over time.

The study at large found these results: The study covered only a couple of mild cases, and larger cohorts including severe cases with pre-infection samples were considered necessary. Contracting CD4+ clones were found mainly in CM and EM memory subsets, while CD8+ clones were enriched in EMRA. Some responding clones were detected in pre-infection memory, suggesting pre-existing cross-reactive memory T cells joined the SARS-CoV-2 response. Whether the second-wave clones peaking on day 37 were SARS-CoV-2 specific was not confirmed. Balanced CD4/CD8 phenotypes were observed for clones contracting from day 15 to 85, whereas a bias towards CD4+ was observed for a second wave of clones expanding from day 15 to 37.

The instrument given in TCRdb is Illumina NovaSeq 6000. Using 5'RACE with constant-segment primers, TCRalpha and TCRbeta cDNA libraries were constructed, with sample barcodes and unique molecular identifiers added in the process. RNA was extracted from every sample with Trizol reagent. Library amplification was performed in two PCR steps, and a second sample barcode and Illumina TruSeq adapters were introduced in the second step. Libraries were sequenced on an Illumina NovaSeq with 2 x 150 bp paired-end reads. In the original analysis: Demultiplexing of reads and collapsing into UMI-guided consensus sequences were performed with migec v1.2.7. With mixcr v2.1.11, UMI consensuses were aligned to TRA and TRB V and J templates and assembled into clonotypes. Expanded or contracted clonotypes were those called significant by both edgeR and NoisET, with noise models trained on biological replicates. For edgeR calls, a false discovery rate-adjusted p below 0.01 and a log2 fold-change threshold of 1 were applied. As an exploratory analysis of dynamics, max-normalized trajectories of the 1000 most abundant clonotypes were examined by PCA with hierarchical clustering. The CD4 or CD8 phenotype of responding clones was assigned using the separately sequenced CD4+ and CD8+ repertoires. TCRdb passed the public sequencing reads through fastp at Q25 and MiXCR, retaining productive beta sequences. Each CDR3 protein appears once, grouped with its most common genes and DNA. What appears here as the V and J calls and clone size reflects TCRdb's work, not the paper's. The table for this sample lists about 340,000 distinct CDR3 sequences; 10% to 15% of them were counted only once. About 21% of the sample is in the top ten clones.

Ficoll-Paque density gradient centrifugation was the method used to isolate PBMCs. This sequence was found in a young man who had mild COVID-19 (a few samples of this study predate the infection). The sample titles of this study are shuffled in the database, so cell type and time point are left out; the donor was told from shared clones. Sample: PBMCs or a T cell subset sorted from them (not recorded which).

At the DNA level, the sequence is TGCGCCAGCAGCCAAGTCGGTGAAGAAAAACTGTTTTTT. This encodes CASSQVGEEKLFF. In this chain, TRBV4-1 is recombined with TRBJ1-4; the D gene is unclear. V is cut by 1 base and J by 8 bases, and the space between the germline ends is 8 bases. The CDR3 holds 13 amino acids from the cysteine to the phenylalanine. The CDR3 DNA has 39 bases and is translated from base 1. As encoded in the germline V gene, CDR1 is MGHRA while CDR2 is YSYEKL.